This TCR beta chain derives from a study of T cell repertoires in cytomegalovirus infection. Comment on this clonotype: Its target is unknown.

Trimming took 6 bases from V and 2 from J; bases not matched to a gene: 8. CDR3 size: 17 residues. Germline CDR1 is SQVTM and CDR2 is ANQGSEA. Study-wide findings and caveats: HLA-C-restricted CMV-specific TCR beta clonotypes were dominant in the ex vivo response.

TCRdb used MiXCR to reprocess the reads, holding one entry per CDR3 protein. The table lists a few hundred thousand distinct CDR3 sequences, approximately 25% of them singletons. The origin of this receptor is a human donor in good health (CMV status not recorded). Some clones in this sample may be carry-over from other donors' samples. Sequenced here: cultured PBMCs, sampled from culture after CMV antigen stimulation. This chain uses TRBV29-1 with TRBJ2-2; TRBD2 agrees at 14 bases. The CDR3 nucleotides are TGCAGCGTAGGAGGGGGACTAGCGGGAGATAACACCGGGGAGCTGTTTTTT. Protein product: CSVGGGLAGDNTGELFF.